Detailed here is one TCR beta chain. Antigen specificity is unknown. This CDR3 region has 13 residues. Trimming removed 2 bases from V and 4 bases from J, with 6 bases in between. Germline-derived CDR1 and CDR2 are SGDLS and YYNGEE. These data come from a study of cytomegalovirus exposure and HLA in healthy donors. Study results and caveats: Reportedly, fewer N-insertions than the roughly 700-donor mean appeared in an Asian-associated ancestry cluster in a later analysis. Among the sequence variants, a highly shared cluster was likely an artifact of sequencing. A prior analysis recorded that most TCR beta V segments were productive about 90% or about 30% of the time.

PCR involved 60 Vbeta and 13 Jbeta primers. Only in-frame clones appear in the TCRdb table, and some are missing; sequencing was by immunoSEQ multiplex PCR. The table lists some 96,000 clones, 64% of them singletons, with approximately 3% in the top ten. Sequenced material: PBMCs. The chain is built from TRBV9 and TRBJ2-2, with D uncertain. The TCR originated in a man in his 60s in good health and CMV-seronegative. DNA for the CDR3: TGTGCCAGCAGCGTTTCTCGCACCGGGGAGCTGTTTTTT. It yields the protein CASSVSRTGELFF. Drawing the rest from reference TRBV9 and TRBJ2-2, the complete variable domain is DSGVTQTPKHLITATGQRVTLRCSPRSGDLSVYWYQQSLDQGLQFLIQYYNGEERAKGNILERFSAQQFPDLHSELNLSSLELGDSALYFCASSVSRTGELFFGEGSRLTVL.